This T cell receptor beta chain was captured by sequencing in a study of beta chain features in type 1 diabetes. Study-wide points: Researchers report that Type 1 diabetes patients had moderately but significantly shorter TCRB CDR3s across all four CD4+ subsets. There was a possibility that cDNA sequencing over-represented cells with high TCR expression.

Per germline, CDR1 SGHTA and CDR2 FQGNSA. This CDR3 has 13 residues. Trimming removed 3 bases from V and 7 bases from J, with 13 bases in between. A few counts support this clone. What it binds is unknown. Expressed TCRB transcripts were sequenced, since all the RNA that had been isolated was reverse transcribed. Produced via immunoSEQ multiplex PCR; TCRdb's table is partial and in-frame only. The repertoire has a few hundred thousand clones, over 8.5% of them found once; the top ten carry 0.6%. Sample: central memory CD4+ T cells from blood. The chain links TRBV7-2 to TRBJ2-7; D possibly corresponds to TRBD2 (6 bases). This receptor was taken from a man between 25 and 39 years old with type 1 diabetes. In nucleotides, the CDR3 is TGTGCCAGCAGCTTTGGGGAAAGCGGGGAGCAGTACTTC. It specifies CASSFGESGEQYF.